Listed below are T cell receptor beta chains from one sample, sequenced in a study of cytomegalovirus exposure and HLA in healthy donors. Assay: immunoSEQ multiplex PCR; the TCRdb copy retains only in-frame clones and omits some. This sample has roughly 140,000 clones, with approximately 91% found just once. Sequenced material: PBMCs. The receptors here all came from a man aged 18 to 30 in good health and CMV-seronegative. The CDR3 runs from the conserved cysteine through the conserved F or W. A D gene is named only where the DNA matches it firmly. Clone size, where shown, is once, few, many, or a class for clones that have expanded.

-	15	-	TRBV10-3	TRBJ2-3	CAISEYASPADTQYF	TGTGCCATCAGTGAGTATGCTAGCCCAGCAGATACGCAGTATTTT
-	15	-	TRBV7-2	TRBJ1-5	CASSLASGNNQPQHF	TGTGCCAGCAGCTTAGCATCAGGGAACAATCAGCCCCAGCATTTT
-	13	once	TRBV7-2	TRBJ1-5	CASSFGGNQPQHF	TGTGCCAGCAGCTTCGGAGGCAATCAGCCCCAGCATTTT
TRBD1	15	-	TRBV7-8	TRBJ1-1	CASSSGQGAIGEAFF	TGTGCCAGCAGCTCGGGACAGGGGGCGATCGGTGAAGCTTTCTTT
-	15	-	TRBV6-6	TRBJ1-4	CASSPTGYANEKLFF	TGTGCCAGCAGTCCCACAGGGTATGCTAATGAAAAACTGTTTTTT
TRBD2	20	-	TRBV4-2	TRBJ2-1	CASSQETGLPTSGSPREQFF	TGTGCCAGCAGCCAAGAGACAGGGCTCCCTACTAGCGGGAGCCCCCGTGAGCAGTTCTTC
-	13	-	TRBV6-1	TRBJ2-3	CASSIQGTDTQYF	TGTGCCAGCAGTATACAGGGAACAGATACGCAGTATTTT
-	14	-	TRBV7-9	TRBJ1-2	CASSLAGAAYGYTF	TGTGCCAGCAGCTTAGCAGGGGCCGCCTATGGCTACACCTTC
-	15	-	TRBV7-8	TRBJ2-5	CASSLKRASQETQYF	TGTGCCAGCAGCCTAAAGCGGGCCAGCCAAGAGACCCAGTACTTC
-	15	-	TRBV7-2	TRBJ1-2	CASSRSGVFENGYTF	TGTGCCAGCAGCCGGTCGGGGGTATTTGAGAATGGCTACACCTTC
TRBD2	15	once	TRBV19	TRBJ2-1	CASSPWTSGGYEQFF	TGTGCCAGTAGTCCATGGACTAGCGGGGGTTATGAGCAGTTCTTC
-	15	-	TRBV4-1	TRBJ2-5	CASNLRGSLLETQYF	TGCGCCAGCAACCTCCGGGGGTCCCTATTAGAGACCCAGTACTTC
TRBD2	20	-	TRBV4-2	TRBJ2-5	CASSQDSMAAGGTRQETQYF	TGTGCCAGCAGCCAAGATTCAATGGCGGCGGGGGGGACCCGGCAAGAGACCCAGTACTTC
TRBD1	17	-	TRBV10-3	TRBJ2-2	CAIRSKDRVTRTGELFF	TGTGCCATCAGATCCAAGGACAGGGTCACGAGGACCGGGGAGCTGTTTTTT
-	16	-	TRBV27	TRBJ1-1	CASRPKVAQTNTEAFF	TGTGCCAGCAGACCAAAGGTGGCACAGACGAACACTGAAGCTTTCTTT
TRBD1	16	few	TRBV9	TRBJ2-2	CASSVGQGYSSGELFF	TGTGCCAGCAGCGTGGGACAGGGATATAGTAGCGGGGAGCTGTTTTTT
-	13	-	TRBV30	TRBJ1-2	CACPASGNYGYTF	TGTGCCTGCCCGGCCTCAGGGAACTATGGCTACACCTTC
TRBD1	14	-	TRBV6-5	TRBJ1-2	CASSRGQGANGYTF	TGTGCCAGCAGTAGGGGACAGGGGGCAAATGGCTACACCTTC
TRBD1	15	few	TRBV13	TRBJ1-6	CASSVYRGPNSPLHF	TGTGCCAGCAGCGTATACAGGGGGCCGAATTCACCCCTCCACTTT
-	13	-	TRBV4-2	TRBJ2-2	CASSQGLGGELFF	TGTGCCAGCAGCCAAGGTCTCGGGGGGGAGCTGTTTTTT
-	13	-	TRBV19	TRBJ1-2	CASRDRVYYGYTF	TGTGCCAGTAGGGACAGAGTTTACTATGGCTACACCTTC